This T cell receptor beta chain was identified during a study of tissue T cells after allogeneic stem cell transplantation. The CDR3 extends over 13 amino acids. Trimming removed 9 bases from V and 0 bases from J, with 9 bases in between. Germline loops: CDR1 LNHDA, CDR2 SQIVND (reference sequence). Study results and caveats: The patient cohort was small and clinically heterogeneous, with limited sampling depth.

Some clones are missing from TCRdb's copy, which holds only in-frame ones; the method was immunoSEQ multiplex PCR. The table shows fewer than 9,500 clones, with roughly 79% occurring only once. Steroid-refractory graft-versus-host disease after allogeneic hematopoietic cell transplant qualified adults for prospective research-autopsy enrollment. This clone was seen a few times. Its specificity is unknown. This chain joins TRBV19 and TRBJ1-5; D is uncertain. The clonotype originates from a male patient of 60 years or more with steroid-refractory graft-versus-host disease after an allogeneic stem cell transplant. Certain T cells may be donor cells from the graft. Sequences were derived from skin, sampled at autopsy. The CDR3 loop reads CASTPYSNQPQHF. The DNA for the CDR3 is TGTGCCAGCACACCATATAGCAATCAGCCCCAGCATTTT. Full variable domain (rest looked up from reference TRBV19 and TRBJ1-5): DGGITQSPKYLFRKEGQNVTLSCEQNLNHDAMYWYRQDPGQGLRLIYYSQIVNDFQKGDIAEGYSVSREKKESFPLTVTSAQKNPTAFYLCASTPYSNQPQHFGDGTRLSIL.